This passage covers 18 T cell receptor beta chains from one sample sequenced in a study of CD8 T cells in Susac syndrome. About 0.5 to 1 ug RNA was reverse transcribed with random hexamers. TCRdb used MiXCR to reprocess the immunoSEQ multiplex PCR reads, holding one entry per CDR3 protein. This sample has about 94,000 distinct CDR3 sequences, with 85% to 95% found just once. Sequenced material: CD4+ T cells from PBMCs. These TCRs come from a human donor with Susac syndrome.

This CDR3 is CATSDLGYEQYF. In nucleotides, the CDR3 is TGTGCCACCAGTGATTTAGGCTACGAGCAGTACTTC. The chain couples TRBV24-1 to TRBJ2-7; D unresolved. Germline loops: CDR1 KGHDR, CDR2 SFDVKD. V lost 1 base to trimming and J lost 3 bases, with 3 bases between them. The CDR3 has 12 residues.

CDR3 bases: TGTGCCAGCAGTGGATCCGAGGGGATCCAAAACATTCAGTACTTC. Its protein is CASSGSEGIQNIQYF. The chain employs TRBV6-2 or TRBV6-3 and TRBJ2-4; D tentatively reads TRBD1 or TRBD2 (5 bases each). Deletions cut 5 bases from V and 5 bases from J, with 16 bases between. The CDR3 loop spans 15 amino acids. Per germline, CDR1 MNHEY and CDR2 SVGEGT.

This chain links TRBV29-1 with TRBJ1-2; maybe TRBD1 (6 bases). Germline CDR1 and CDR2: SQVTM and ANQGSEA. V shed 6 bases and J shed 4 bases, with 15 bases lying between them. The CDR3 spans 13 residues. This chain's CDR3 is CSVISGTPYGYTF. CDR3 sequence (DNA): TGCAGCGTCATATCGGGGACACCCTATGGCTACACCTTC.

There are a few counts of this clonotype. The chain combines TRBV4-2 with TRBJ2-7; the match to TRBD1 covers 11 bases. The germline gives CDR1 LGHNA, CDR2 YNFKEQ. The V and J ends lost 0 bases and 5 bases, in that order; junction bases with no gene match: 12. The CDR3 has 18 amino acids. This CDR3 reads CASSQELRTGGILDEQYF. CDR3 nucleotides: TGTGCCAGCAGCCAAGAACTCAGGACAGGGGGCATCCTCGACGAGCAGTACTTC.

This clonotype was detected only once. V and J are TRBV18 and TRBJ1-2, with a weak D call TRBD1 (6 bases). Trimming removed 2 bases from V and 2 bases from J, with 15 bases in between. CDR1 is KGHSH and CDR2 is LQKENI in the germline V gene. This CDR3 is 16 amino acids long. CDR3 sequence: CASSPNPLTGNYGYTF. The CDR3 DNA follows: TGTGCCAGCTCACCAAACCCGCTAACAGGGAACTATGGCTACACCTTC.

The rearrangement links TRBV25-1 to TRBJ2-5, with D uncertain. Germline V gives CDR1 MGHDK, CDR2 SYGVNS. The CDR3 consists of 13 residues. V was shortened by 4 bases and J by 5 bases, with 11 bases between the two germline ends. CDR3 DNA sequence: TGTGCCAGCAGTGTATCCGCCCCGGAGACCCAGTACTTC. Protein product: CASSVSAPETQYF. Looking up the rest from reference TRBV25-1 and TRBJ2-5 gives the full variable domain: EADIYQTPRYLVIGTGKKITLECSQTMGHDKMYWYQQDPGMELHLIHYSYGVNSTEKGDLSSESTVSRIRTEHFPLTLESARPSHTSQYLCASSVSAPETQYFGPGTRLLVL.

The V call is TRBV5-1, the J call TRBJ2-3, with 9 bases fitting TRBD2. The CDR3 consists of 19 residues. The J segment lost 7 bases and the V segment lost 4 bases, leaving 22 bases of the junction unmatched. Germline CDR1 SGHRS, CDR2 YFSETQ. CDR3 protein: CASSLPGASGAVDINTQYF. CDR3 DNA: TGCGCCAGCAGCCTCCCCGGGGCTAGCGGGGCGGTTGACATCAATACGCAGTATTTT.

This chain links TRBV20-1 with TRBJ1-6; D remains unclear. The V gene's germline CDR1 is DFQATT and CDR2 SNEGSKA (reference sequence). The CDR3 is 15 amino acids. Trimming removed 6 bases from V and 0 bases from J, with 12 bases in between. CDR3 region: CSARLNPSYNSPLHF. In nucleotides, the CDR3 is TGCAGTGCCAGACTTAACCCCTCCTATAATTCACCCCTCCACTTT.

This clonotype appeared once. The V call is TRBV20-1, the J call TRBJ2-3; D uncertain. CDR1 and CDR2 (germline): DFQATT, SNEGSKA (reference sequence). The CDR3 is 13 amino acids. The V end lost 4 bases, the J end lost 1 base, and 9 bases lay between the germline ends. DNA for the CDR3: TGCAGTGCTAAGGTCGGTGGCACAGATACGCAGTATTTT. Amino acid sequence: CSAKVGGTDTQYF.

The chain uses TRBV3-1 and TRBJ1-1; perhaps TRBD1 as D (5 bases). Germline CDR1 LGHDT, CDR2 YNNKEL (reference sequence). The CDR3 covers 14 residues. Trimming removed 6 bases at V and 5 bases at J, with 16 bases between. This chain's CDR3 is CASSLGGEGTEAFF. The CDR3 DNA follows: TGTGCCAGCAGTCTCGGGGGGGAAGGGACTGAAGCTTTCTTT.

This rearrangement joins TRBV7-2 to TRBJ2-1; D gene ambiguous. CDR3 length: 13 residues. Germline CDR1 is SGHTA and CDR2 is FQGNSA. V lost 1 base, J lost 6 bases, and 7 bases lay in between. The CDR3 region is CASSLVTFNEQFF. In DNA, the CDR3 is TGTGCCAGCAGCTTAGTTACCTTCAATGAGCAGTTCTTC.

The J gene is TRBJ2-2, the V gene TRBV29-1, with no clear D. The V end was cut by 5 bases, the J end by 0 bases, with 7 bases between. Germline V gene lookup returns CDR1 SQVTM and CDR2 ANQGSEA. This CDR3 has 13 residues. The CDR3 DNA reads TGCAGCGTTAGGGTAGCGAACACCGGGGAGCTGTTTTTT. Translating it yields CSVRVANTGELFF.

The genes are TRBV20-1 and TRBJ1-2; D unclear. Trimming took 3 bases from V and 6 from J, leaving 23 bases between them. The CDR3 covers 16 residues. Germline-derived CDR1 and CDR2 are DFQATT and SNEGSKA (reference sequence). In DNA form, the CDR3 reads TGCAGTGCTAGGAGACCGGACGCCACCAGAAGGAATGGCTACACCTTC. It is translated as CSARRPDATRRNGYTF.

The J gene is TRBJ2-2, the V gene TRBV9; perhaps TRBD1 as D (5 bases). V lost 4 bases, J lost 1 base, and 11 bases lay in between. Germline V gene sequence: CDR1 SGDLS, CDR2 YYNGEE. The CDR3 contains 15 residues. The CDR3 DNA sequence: TGTGCCAGCAGCCCTAGGGGAATGAACACCGGGGAGCTGTTTTTT. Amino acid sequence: CASSPRGMNTGELFF.

DNA for the CDR3: TGCAGCGTTATCCAAGCGCCGGGACTACCTCCTTACGAGCAGTACTTC. It translates to CSVIQAPGLPPYEQYF. The chain links TRBV29-1 to TRBJ2-7; 7 nucleotides match TRBD2. V shed 5 bases and J 4 bases; nucleotides not matched to a gene: 17. Germline V lookup: CDR1 SQVTM, CDR2 ANQGSEA. The CDR3 runs 16 residues.

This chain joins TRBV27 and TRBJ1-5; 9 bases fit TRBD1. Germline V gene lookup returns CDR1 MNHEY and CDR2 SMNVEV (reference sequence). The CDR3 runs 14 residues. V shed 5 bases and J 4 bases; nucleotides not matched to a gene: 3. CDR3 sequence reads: CASSKGTGNQPQHF. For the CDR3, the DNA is TGTGCCAGCAGTAAGGGGACAGGGAATCAGCCCCAGCATTTT.

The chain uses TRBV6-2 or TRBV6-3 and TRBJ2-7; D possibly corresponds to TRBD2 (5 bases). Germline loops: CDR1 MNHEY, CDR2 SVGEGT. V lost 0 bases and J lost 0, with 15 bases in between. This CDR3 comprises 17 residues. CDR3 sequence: CASSYSFRADSSYEQYF. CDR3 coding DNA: TGTGCCAGCAGTTACTCGTTTCGAGCGGATAGCTCCTACGAGCAGTACTTC.

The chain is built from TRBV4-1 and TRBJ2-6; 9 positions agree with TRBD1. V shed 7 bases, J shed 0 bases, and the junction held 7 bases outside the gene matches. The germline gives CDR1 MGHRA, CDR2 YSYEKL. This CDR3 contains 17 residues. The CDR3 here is CASTPGQGSSGANVLTF. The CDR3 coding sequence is TGCGCCAGCACACCGGGACAGGGCAGCTCTGGGGCCAACGTCCTGACTTTC.